This T cell receptor beta chain is drawn from a study of CD8 T cells in ankylosing spondylitis. Study findings and constraints: Researchers reportedly found disease-linked clones significantly enriched in matched ankylosing spondylitis synovial fluid. Seven to nine highly homologous variants formed a TCR beta motif that appeared characteristic of ankylosing spondylitis blood. Relatively scarce in peripheral blood, disease-linked clones were CD8+.

Researchers built TCR beta libraries using quantitative 5'-RACE with molecular barcodes. Using its own MiXCR run on the 5' RACE reads, TCRdb lists one record per CDR3 protein. This table has roughly 470,000 distinct CDR3 sequences, more than 25% appearing once. This clonotype occurred a few times. Its antigen is undetermined. This clone may be a read error of a much larger clone one base away. Germline CDR1 reads SGHRS; CDR2 reads YFSETQ. This CDR3 is 16 amino acids long. The V end lost 0 bases, the J end lost 0 bases, and 10 bases lay between the germline ends. The clonotype was recovered from a male donor with ankylosing spondylitis. The genes are TRBV5-1 and TRBJ1-3; perhaps TRBD1 as D (5 bases). The specimen sequenced was blood, either unsorted or a sorted T cell fraction (not recorded which). The CDR3 DNA reads as TGCGCCAGCAGCTTGGGACAGTCCCGCTCTGGAAACACCATATATTTT. It yields the protein CASSLGQSRSGNTIYF.